This is a list of T cell receptor beta chains from one sample in a study of CD8 T cells in cerebrospinal fluid in Alzheimer's disease. TCRdb reanalyzed the 10x single-cell sequencing reads and collapses them to one entry per CDR3 protein, without DNA. The sample table includes approximately 1,200 distinct CDR3 sequences. The sample consisted of cerebrospinal fluid. The origin of the receptors is a human donor in good health. CDR3s include the opening cysteine and the closing phenylalanine or tryptophan. Only some rows state a clone size, as once, few, many or a class for expanded clones.

v_gene: TRBV6-1
abundance: medium-sized
j_gene: TRBJ2-7
CDR3aa: CASSEEGTASYEQYF

v_gene: TRBV30
abundance: NA
j_gene: TRBJ1-4
CDR3aa: CAWSVKGIGEEKLFF

v_gene: TRBV4-1
abundance: medium-sized
j_gene: TRBJ1-2
CDR3aa: CASSQDEQGSYYGYTF

v_gene: TRBV18
abundance: medium-sized
j_gene: TRBJ2-1
CDR3aa: CASSPPNGDEQFF

v_gene: TRBV7-6
abundance: large
j_gene: TRBJ2-2
CDR3aa: CASSLVPGGDTGELFF

v_gene: TRBV12-3/TRBV12-4
abundance: medium-sized
j_gene: TRBJ2-1
CDR3aa: CASSLSAYLSYNEQFF

v_gene: TRBV7-9
abundance: large
j_gene: TRBJ2-3
CDR3aa: CATLEGLSTDTQYF

v_gene: TRBV12-3/TRBV12-4
abundance: NA
j_gene: TRBJ1-1
CDR3aa: CASSPLQGAETEAFF

v_gene: TRBV28
abundance: medium-sized
j_gene: TRBJ2-7
CDR3aa: CASSQGTSGSYEQYF

v_gene: TRBV28
abundance: medium-sized
j_gene: TRBJ2-7
CDR3aa: CASSFSSGFYEQYF

v_gene: TRBV9
abundance: medium-sized
j_gene: TRBJ2-3
CDR3aa: CASRQTGLETDTQYF

v_gene: TRBV6-5
abundance: large
j_gene: TRBJ2-7
CDR3aa: CASSAGTPAGEQYF

v_gene: TRBV27
abundance: large
j_gene: TRBJ2-5
CDR3aa: CASSFNRETQYF

v_gene: TRBV27
abundance: medium-sized
j_gene: TRBJ2-7
CDR3aa: CASSPAGSDEQYF

v_gene: TRBV7-2
abundance: medium-sized
j_gene: TRBJ2-7
CDR3aa: CASSPPSAGGYSNEQYF

v_gene: TRBV5-1
abundance: medium-sized
j_gene: TRBJ2-1
CDR3aa: CASSFFTDRVDEQFF